Listed below are T cell receptor beta chains from one sample, sequenced in a study of pediatric ulcerative colitis. Generated by immunoSEQ multiplex PCR, the TCRdb table keeps only in-frame clones and is missing some. The sample records about 15,000 clones, over 80% being singletons. The specimen was blood. All receptors come from a boy between 10 and 17 years old with moderate ulcerative colitis. Both conserved end residues are part of each CDR3. D genes are given only for firm matches. Clone size appears in some rows only: once, few, many, or a class for an expanded clone.

V: TRBV7-2; size: -; D: TRBD2; J: TRBJ2-3; CDR3: CASSSGLAASDTQYF; DNA: TGTGCCAGCAGCTCAGGACTAGCGGCTTCTGATACGCAGTATTTT
V: TRBV5-5; size: -; D: TRBD1; J: TRBJ2-1; CDR3: CASSYGQASNEQFF; DNA: TGTGCCAGCAGCTACGGACAGGCGTCTAATGAGCAGTTCTTC
V: TRBV10-3; size: -; D: -; J: TRBJ1-2; CDR3: CAISDGGGNYGYTF; DNA: TGTGCCATCAGTGACGGCGGGGGAAACTATGGCTACACCTTC
V: TRBV5-4; size: -; D: TRBD1; J: TRBJ1-1; CDR3: CASSSPGQGNTEAFF; DNA: TGTGCCAGCAGCTCGCCGGGACAGGGGAACACTGAAGCTTTCTTT
V: TRBV6-5; size: -; D: -; J: TRBJ2-7; CDR3: CASSPRGYEQYF; DNA: TGTGCCAGCAGCCCCCGGGGGTACGAGCAGTACTTC
V: TRBV7-8; size: once; D: -; J: TRBJ1-5; CDR3: CASSVGPGRKVNQPQHF; DNA: TGTGCCAGCAGCGTAGGGCCGGGACGGAAGGTTAATCAGCCCCAGCATTTT
V: TRBV7-7; size: -; D: -; J: TRBJ1-3; CDR3: CASSPSPGNTIYF; DNA: TGTGCTAGCAGCCCCTCACCAGGAAACACCATATATTTT
V: TRBV4-1; size: -; D: TRBD2; J: TRBJ2-1; CDR3: CASSQEVGGAYNEQFF; DNA: TGCGCCAGCAGCCAAGAGGTGGGAGGGGCTTACAATGAGCAGTTCTTC
V: TRBV25-1; size: -; D: -; J: TRBJ2-5; CDR3: CASSDTILAKETQYF; DNA: TGTGCCAGCAGTGATACCATCCTAGCGAAGGAGACCCAGTACTTC
V: TRBV5-4; size: -; D: TRBD1; J: TRBJ2-5; CDR3: CASSPTGAFQETQYF; DNA: TGTGCCAGCAGCCCGACAGGGGCGTTCCAAGAGACCCAGTACTTC
V: TRBV6-1; size: -; D: -; J: TRBJ2-1; CDR3: CASRDRPSPYNEQFF; DNA: TGTGCCAGCAGGGACAGACCGAGCCCCTACAATGAGCAGTTCTTC
V: TRBV5-5; size: -; D: -; J: TRBJ1-1; CDR3: CASSDWPQGGENTEAFF; DNA: TGTGCCAGCAGCGATTGGCCGCAGGGTGGGGAGAACACTGAAGCTTTCTTT
V: TRBV28; size: -; D: TRBD2; J: TRBJ2-3; CDR3: CASSLSFRGGSTDTQYF; DNA: TGTGCCAGCAGTTTATCTTTTCGCGGGGGGAGCACAGATACGCAGTATTTT
V: TRBV30; size: -; D: -; J: TRBJ2-2; CDR3: CAWSVEWRAGELFF; DNA: TGTGCCTGGAGTGTGGAGTGGCGCGCCGGGGAGCTGTTTTTT
V: TRBV5-4; size: few; D: -; J: TRBJ1-4; CDR3: CASSLAGGTDEKLFF; DNA: TGTGCCAGCAGCTTGGCCGGAGGAACAGATGAAAAACTGTTTTTT
V: TRBV27; size: -; D: -; J: TRBJ1-5; CDR3: CASSSQLGGNQPQHF; DNA: TGTGCCAGCAGTTCCCAGCTCGGGGGCAATCAGCCCCAGCATTTT
V: TRBV6-5; size: -; D: -; J: TRBJ1-4; CDR3: CASSYTQGGTNEKLFF; DNA: TGTGCCAGCAGTTATACCCAGGGTGGAACTAATGAAAAACTGTTTTTT
V: TRBV18; size: -; D: -; J: TRBJ2-1; CDR3: CASSLGSNNEQFF; DNA: TGTGCCAGCTCACTAGGCAGCAACAATGAGCAGTTCTTC
V: TRBV5-1; size: -; D: TRBD2; J: TRBJ2-7; CDR3: CASSLETPGLAEQYF; DNA: TGCGCCAGCAGCTTGGAAACACCGGGACTAGCCGAGCAGTACTTC
V: TRBV5-6; size: -; D: -; J: TRBJ2-3; CDR3: CASNLGDGSTDTQYF; DNA: TGTGCCAGCAACCTTGGGGACGGAAGCACAGATACGCAGTATTTT
V: TRBV6-5; size: -; D: -; J: TRBJ2-5; CDR3: CASSQDSTQETQYF; DNA: TGTGCCAGCAGCCAGGACAGTACACAAGAGACCCAGTACTTC
V: TRBV7-9; size: -; D: -; J: TRBJ2-1; CDR3: CASTESGTSYNEQFF; DNA: TGTGCCAGCACGGAATCGGGTACCTCCTACAATGAGCAGTTCTTC
V: TRBV10-1; size: -; D: -; J: TRBJ1-1; CDR3: CASSPGGTEAFF; DNA: TGCGCCAGCAGTCCCGGGGGAACTGAAGCTTTCTTT
V: TRBV19; size: -; D: -; J: TRBJ1-5; CDR3: CASSIQGHNQPQHF; DNA: TGTGCCAGTAGTATTCAGGGCCACAATCAGCCCCAGCATTTT
V: TRBV27; size: -; D: -; J: TRBJ1-2; CDR3: CASSSDRDGNYGYTF; DNA: TGTGCCAGCAGTTCGGACCGGGACGGTAACTATGGCTACACCTTC
V: TRBV5-5; size: -; D: -; J: TRBJ1-2; CDR3: CASSVGNNYGYTF; DNA: TGTGCCAGCAGCGTCGGGAATAACTATGGCTACACCTTC
V: TRBV13; size: -; D: TRBD2; J: TRBJ2-7; CDR3: CASSSITSGRPYEQYF; DNA: TGTGCCAGCAGCTCCATCACTAGCGGGAGACCCTACGAGCAGTACTTC
V: TRBV11-1; size: -; D: TRBD1; J: TRBJ2-1; CDR3: CASSLGDRGLGNEQFF; DNA: TGTGCCAGCAGCTTGGGGGACAGGGGGCTTGGCAATGAGCAGTTCTTC
V: TRBV18; size: -; D: -; J: TRBJ1-2; CDR3: CASSRGVSYGYTF; DNA: TGTGCCAGCTCACGGGGGGTATCCTATGGCTACACCTTC
V: TRBV6-5; size: -; D: TRBD2; J: TRBJ2-7; CDR3: CASSYSERGSSYEQYF; DNA: TGTGCCAGCAGTTACTCAGAGCGGGGATCCTCCTACGAGCAGTACTTC
V: TRBV18; size: few; D: -; J: TRBJ1-6; CDR3: CASSPPWTVTTPLHF; DNA: TGTGCCAGCTCACCACCCTGGACAGTAACCACACCCCTCCACTTT
V: TRBV30; size: -; D: TRBD1; J: TRBJ1-5; CDR3: CAWSAPKPGQDSLDQPQHF; DNA: TGTGCCTGGAGTGCCCCCAAACCGGGACAGGATTCTTTGGATCAGCCCCAGCATTTT
V: TRBV6-1; size: -; D: -; J: TRBJ2-1; CDR3: CASSVGYSSYNEQFF; DNA: TGTGCCAGCAGTGTAGGTTACAGCTCCTACAATGAGCAGTTCTTC
V: TRBV5-8; size: once; D: TRBD2; J: TRBJ2-3; CDR3: CASSFRTSATDTQYF; DNA: TGTGCCAGCAGCTTCAGGACTAGCGCAACAGATACGCAGTATTTT
V: TRBV30; size: -; D: TRBD1; J: TRBJ2-7; CDR3: CAWSQLTGRSSYEQYF; DNA: TGTGCCTGGAGTCAATTGACAGGGCGAAGCTCCTACGAGCAGTACTTC
V: TRBV5-1; size: once; D: -; J: TRBJ2-6; CDR3: CASSFHPGANVLTF; DNA: TGCGCCAGCAGCTTTCATCCTGGGGCCAACGTCCTGACTTTC
V: TRBV6-5; size: -; D: TRBD2; J: TRBJ2-1; CDR3: CASSQTSGSSNEQFF; DNA: TGTGCCAGCAGTCAAACTAGCGGGAGTTCGAATGAGCAGTTCTTC
V: TRBV19; size: -; D: -; J: TRBJ2-5; CDR3: CASSIDKTPLGETQYF; DNA: TGTGCCAGTAGTATAGACAAGACGCCGCTCGGTGAGACCCAGTACTTC
V: TRBV5-1; size: -; D: TRBD2; J: TRBJ2-1; CDR3: CASKRLADNEQFF; DNA: TGCGCCAGCAAGAGACTAGCGGACAATGAGCAGTTCTTC
V: TRBV5-1; size: -; D: TRBD2; J: TRBJ2-1; CDR3: CASSLTSGRYNEQFF; DNA: TGCGCCAGCAGCTTGACTAGCGGTAGGTACAATGAGCAGTTCTTC
V: TRBV14; size: -; D: TRBD1; J: TRBJ2-1; CDR3: CASSRNRDRGYEQFF; DNA: TGTGCCAGCAGCCGAAACCGGGACAGGGGCTATGAGCAGTTCTTC
V: TRBV20-1; size: -; D: -; J: TRBJ2-7; CDR3: CSAVREYEQYF; DNA: TGCAGTGCCGTCCGCGAGTACGAGCAGTACTTC
V: TRBV5-1; size: once; D: -; J: TRBJ1-4; CDR3: CASSGGRGLTEKLFF; DNA: TGCGCCAGCAGCGGCGGTCGGGGGTTGACTGAAAAACTGTTTTTT
V: TRBV5-1; size: -; D: TRBD1; J: TRBJ1-2; CDR3: CASSTGQADYGYTF; DNA: TGCGCCAGCAGCACCGGACAGGCCGACTATGGCTACACCTTC
V: TRBV6-5; size: -; D: TRBD2; J: TRBJ2-1; CDR3: CASGGRGTYNEQFF; DNA: TGTGCCAGCGGGGGGAGGGGCACCTACAATGAGCAGTTCTTC
V: TRBV13; size: -; D: TRBD2; J: TRBJ2-3; CDR3: CASSPGLAGGPSTDTQYF; DNA: TGTGCCAGCAGCCCGGGACTAGCGGGAGGTCCCAGCACAGATACGCAGTATTTT
V: TRBV6-5; size: -; D: -; J: TRBJ2-1; CDR3: CASSYAQSRYNEQFF; DNA: TGTGCCAGCAGTTACGCGCAGTCCCGATACAATGAGCAGTTCTTC
V: TRBV11-2; size: -; D: -; J: TRBJ1-2; CDR3: CASSLGHYGYTF; DNA: TGTGCCAGCAGCTTGGGCCACTATGGCTACACCTTC
V: TRBV5-4; size: -; D: -; J: TRBJ2-7; CDR3: CASRPSGATYEQYF; DNA: TGTGCCAGCAGACCATCCGGGGCGACCTACGAGCAGTACTTC
V: TRBV5-4; size: once; D: -; J: TRBJ2-3; CDR3: CASSLTGTDTQYF; DNA: TGTGCCAGCAGCTTGACAGGGACAGATACGCAGTATTTT
V: TRBV7-9; size: -; D: -; J: TRBJ2-7; CDR3: CASSLDLHPLRRQYF; DNA: TGTGCCAGCAGCTTAGATTTACATCCACTACGGCGGCAGTACTTC